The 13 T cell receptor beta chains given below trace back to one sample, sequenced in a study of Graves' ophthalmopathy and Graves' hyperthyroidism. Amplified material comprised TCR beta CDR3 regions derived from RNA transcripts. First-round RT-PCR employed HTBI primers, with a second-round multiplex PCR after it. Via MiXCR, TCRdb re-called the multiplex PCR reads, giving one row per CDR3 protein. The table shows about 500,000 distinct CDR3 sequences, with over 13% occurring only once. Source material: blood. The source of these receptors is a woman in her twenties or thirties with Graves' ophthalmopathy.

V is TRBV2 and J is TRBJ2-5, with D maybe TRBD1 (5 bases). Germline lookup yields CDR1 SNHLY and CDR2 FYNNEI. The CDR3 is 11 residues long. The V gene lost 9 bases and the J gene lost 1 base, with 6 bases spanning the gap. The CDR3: CARQVQETQYF. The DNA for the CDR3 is TGTGCCAGACAGGTCCAAGAGACCCAGTACTTC.

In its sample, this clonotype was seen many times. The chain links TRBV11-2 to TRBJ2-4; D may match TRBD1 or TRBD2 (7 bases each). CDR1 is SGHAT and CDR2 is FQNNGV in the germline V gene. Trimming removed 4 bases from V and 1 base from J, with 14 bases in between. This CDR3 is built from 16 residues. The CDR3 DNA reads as TGTGCCAGCAGCTCCTGGGAGGGGGCGGCCAAAAACATTCAGTACTTC. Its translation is CASSSWEGAAKNIQYF.

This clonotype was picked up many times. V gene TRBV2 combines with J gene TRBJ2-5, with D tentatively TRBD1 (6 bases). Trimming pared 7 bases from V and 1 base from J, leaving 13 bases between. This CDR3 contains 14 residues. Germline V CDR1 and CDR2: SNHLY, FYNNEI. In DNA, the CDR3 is TGTGCCAGCACCCGGGACACATTCCAAGAGACCCAGTACTTC. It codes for CASTRDTFQETQYF.

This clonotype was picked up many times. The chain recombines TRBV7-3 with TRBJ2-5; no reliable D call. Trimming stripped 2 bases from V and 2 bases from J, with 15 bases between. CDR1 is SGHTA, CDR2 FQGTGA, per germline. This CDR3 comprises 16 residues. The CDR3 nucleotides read TGTGCCAGCAGCTTATCTCCTAGTAGGGTTCAAGAGACCCAGTACTTC. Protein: CASSLSPSRVQETQYF. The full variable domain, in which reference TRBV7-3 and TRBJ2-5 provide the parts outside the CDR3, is GAGVSQTPSNKVTEKGKYVELRCDPISGHTALYWYRQSLGQGPEFLIYFQGTGAADDSGLPNDRFFAVRPEGSVSTLKIQRTERGDSAVYLCASSLSPSRVQETQYFGPGTRLLVL.

The CDR3 is CASSEGGGSSYEQYF. The DNA of the CDR3 is TGTGCCAGCAGTGAAGGCGGGGGAAGCTCCTACGAGCAGTACTTC. The chain carries TRBV6-1 and TRBJ2-7, with 7 bases fitting TRBD2. The V gene's germline CDR1 is MNHNS and CDR2 SASEGT. V was pared by 1 base and J by 0 bases, with 3 bases of the junction left unmatched. The CDR3 covers 15 residues.

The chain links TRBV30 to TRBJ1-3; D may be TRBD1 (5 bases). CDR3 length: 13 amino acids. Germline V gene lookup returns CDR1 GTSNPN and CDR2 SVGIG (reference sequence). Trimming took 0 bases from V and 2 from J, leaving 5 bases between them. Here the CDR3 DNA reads TGTGCCTGGAGTGTCAGGGCTGGAAACACCATATATTTT. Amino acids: CAWSVRAGNTIYF.

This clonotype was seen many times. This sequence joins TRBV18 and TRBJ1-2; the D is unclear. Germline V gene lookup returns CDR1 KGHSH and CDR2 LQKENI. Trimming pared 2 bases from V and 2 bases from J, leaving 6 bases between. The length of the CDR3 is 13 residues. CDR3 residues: CASSPAQNYGYTF. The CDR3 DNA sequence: TGTGCCAGCTCACCAGCTCAGAACTATGGCTACACCTTC. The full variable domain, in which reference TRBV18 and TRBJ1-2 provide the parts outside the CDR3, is NAGVMQNPRHLVRRRGQEARLRCSPMKGHSHVYWYRQLPEEGLKFMVYLQKENIIDESGMPKERFSAEFPKEGPSILRIQQVVRGDSAAYFCASSPAQNYGYTFGSGTRLTVV.

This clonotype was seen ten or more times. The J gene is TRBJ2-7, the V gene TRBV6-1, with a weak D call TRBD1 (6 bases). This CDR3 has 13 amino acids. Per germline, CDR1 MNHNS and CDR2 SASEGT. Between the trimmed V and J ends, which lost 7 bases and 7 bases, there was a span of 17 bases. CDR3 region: CASTQGPDREQYF. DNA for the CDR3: TGTGCCAGCACGCAGGGCCCTGACAGGGAGCAGTACTTC.

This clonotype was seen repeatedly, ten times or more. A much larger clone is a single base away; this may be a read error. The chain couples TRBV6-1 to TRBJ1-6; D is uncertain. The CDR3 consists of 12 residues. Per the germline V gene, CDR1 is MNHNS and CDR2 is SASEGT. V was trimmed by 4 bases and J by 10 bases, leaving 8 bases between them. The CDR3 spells CASSGWESPLHF. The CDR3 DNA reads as TGTGCCAGCAGTGGCTGGGAGTCACCCCTCCACTTT.

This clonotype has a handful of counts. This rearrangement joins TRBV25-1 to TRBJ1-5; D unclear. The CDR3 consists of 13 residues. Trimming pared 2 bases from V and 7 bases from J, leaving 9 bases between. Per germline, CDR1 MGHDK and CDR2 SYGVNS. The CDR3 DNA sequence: TGTGCCAGCAGTGAAGGTGAGAGGCAGCCCCAGCATTTT. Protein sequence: CASSEGERQPQHF.

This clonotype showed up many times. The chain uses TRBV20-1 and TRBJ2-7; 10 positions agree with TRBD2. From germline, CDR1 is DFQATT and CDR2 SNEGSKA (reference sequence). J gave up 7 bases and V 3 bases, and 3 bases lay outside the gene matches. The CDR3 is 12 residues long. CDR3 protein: CSASSSGSEQYF. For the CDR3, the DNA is TGCAGTGCTAGTTCTAGCGGGAGTGAGCAGTACTTC.

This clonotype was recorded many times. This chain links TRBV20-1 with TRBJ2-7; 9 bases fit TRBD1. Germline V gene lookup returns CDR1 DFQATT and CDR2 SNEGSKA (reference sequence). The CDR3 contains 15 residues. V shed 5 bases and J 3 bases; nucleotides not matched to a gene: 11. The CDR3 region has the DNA TGCAGTGCTGGGTCTCCGGGACAGGGTATCTACGAGCAGTACTTC. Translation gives CSAGSPGQGIYEQYF.

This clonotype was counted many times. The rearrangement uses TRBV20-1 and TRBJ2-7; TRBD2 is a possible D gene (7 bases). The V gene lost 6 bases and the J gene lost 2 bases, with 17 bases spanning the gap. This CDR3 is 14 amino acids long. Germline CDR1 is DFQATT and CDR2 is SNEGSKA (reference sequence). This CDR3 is CSARTGGGAYEQYF. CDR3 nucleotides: TGCAGTGCCAGGACTGGAGGGGGGGCCTACGAGCAGTACTTC.